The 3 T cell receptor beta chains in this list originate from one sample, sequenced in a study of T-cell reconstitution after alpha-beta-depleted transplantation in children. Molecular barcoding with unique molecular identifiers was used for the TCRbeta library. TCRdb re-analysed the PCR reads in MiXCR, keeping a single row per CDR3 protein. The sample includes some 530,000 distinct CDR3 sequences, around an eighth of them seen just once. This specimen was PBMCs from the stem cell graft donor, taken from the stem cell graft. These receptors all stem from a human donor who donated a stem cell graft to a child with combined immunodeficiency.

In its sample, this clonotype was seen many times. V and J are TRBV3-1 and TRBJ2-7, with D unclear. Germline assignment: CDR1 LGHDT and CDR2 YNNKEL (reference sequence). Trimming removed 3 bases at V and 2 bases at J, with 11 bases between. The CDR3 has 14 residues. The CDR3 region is CASSHTVFPYEQYF. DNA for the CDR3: TGTGCCAGCAGCCATACAGTATTTCCCTACGAGCAGTACTTC.

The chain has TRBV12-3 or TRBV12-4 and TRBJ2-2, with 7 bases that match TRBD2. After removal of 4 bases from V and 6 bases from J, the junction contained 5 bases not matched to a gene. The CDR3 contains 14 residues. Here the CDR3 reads CASSSGTNPGELFF. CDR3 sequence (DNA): TGTGCCAGCAGTTCCGGGACTAACCCCGGGGAGCTGTTTTTT.

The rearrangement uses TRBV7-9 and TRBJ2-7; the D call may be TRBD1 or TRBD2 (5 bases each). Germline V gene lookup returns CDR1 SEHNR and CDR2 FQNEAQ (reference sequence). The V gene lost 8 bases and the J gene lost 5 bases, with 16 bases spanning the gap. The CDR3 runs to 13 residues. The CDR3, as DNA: TGTGCCAGCGAGGGGACCCCCTGGGACGAGCAGTACTTC. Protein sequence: CASEGTPWDEQYF.